These 7 T cell receptor beta chains were all obtained from the same sample, sequenced in a study of naive and memory T cell subsets. The beta constant-region primer was an equimolar mix of two oligonucleotides covering TRBC1 and TRBC2. Four rounds of PCR amplified the ligated cDNA using nested alpha and beta constant-region primers plus SP2. TCRdb analysed the UMI-ligation and nested PCR reads with MiXCR anew, one entry per CDR3 protein. The sample records roughly 92,000 distinct CDR3 sequences, about 10% being singletons. Points from the study as a whole: A few larger clonotypes appeared in naive repertoires, especially CD8, possibly memory cells re-expressing CD45RA.

No antigens are known for them. Sequencing was done on a sample of naive CD4+ T cells from blood. The receptors shown here come from a human donor in good health.

The rearrangement links TRBV12-3 or TRBV12-4 to TRBJ1-2; D call uncertain. This CDR3 has 12 residues. The V and J ends lost 3 bases and 7 bases respectively, with 9 bases between them. CDR3 DNA: TGTGCCAGCAGTTTCCAGTTCGCTGGCTACACCTTC. The encoded protein is CASSFQFAGYTF.

The chain uses TRBV6-2 or TRBV6-3 and TRBJ2-7; 9 bases agree with TRBD1. Germline values: CDR1 MNHEY, CDR2 SVGEGT. V lost 5 bases to trimming and J lost 1 base; unmatched junction nucleotides: 6. This CDR3 has 15 amino acids. CDR3 coding DNA: TGTGCCAGCAGTAGAATGACAGGGGGGTCCTACGAGCAGTACTTC. Amino acids: CASSRMTGGSYEQYF.

The V gene is TRBV6-6, the J gene TRBJ2-7; TRBD1 matches 11 bases. The junction had 10 bases not matched to a gene; V was cut back by 7 bases and J by 2 bases. In germline, CDR1 is MNHNY, CDR2 SVGAGI (reference sequence). The CDR3 extends over 16 amino acids. DNA for the CDR3: TGTGCCAGCATACCCCGGGACAGGGGGAGGACCTACGAGCAGTACTTC. Protein: CASIPRDRGRTYEQYF.

The sample holds a few counts of this clonotype. The chain uses TRBV14 and TRBJ2-1; tentative D call: TRBD2 (6 bases). V lost 4 bases, J lost 3 bases, and 16 bases lay in between. CDR1 is SGHDN, CDR2 FVKESK, per germline. There are 16 residues in the CDR3. The CDR3 region has the DNA TGTGCCAGCAGCCCGGGGACTCTCCGTCTCTACAATGAGCAGTTCTTC. It codes for CASSPGTLRLYNEQFF.

In its sample, this clonotype was seen a few times. The chain uses TRBV7-9 and TRBJ2-1; D unclear. The CDR3 loop spans 15 amino acids. Germline V gene lookup returns CDR1 SEHNR and CDR2 FQNEAQ (reference sequence). V lost 3 bases, J lost 2 bases, and 11 bases lay in between. CDR3 protein: CASSFSVGPYNEQFF. Written as DNA, the CDR3 is TGTGCCAGCAGCTTCTCGGTTGGCCCCTACAATGAGCAGTTCTTC.

In this sample, this clonotype turned up a few times. This sequence joins TRBV6-2 or TRBV6-3 and TRBJ2-7; D is perhaps TRBD1 (6 bases). Deletions cut 0 bases from V and 1 base from J, with 10 bases between. Germline-derived CDR1 and CDR2 are MNHEY and SVGEGT. The CDR3 consists of 15 residues. CDR3 amino acids: CASSYSPTGSYEQYF. In nucleotides, the CDR3 is TGTGCCAGCAGTTACTCGCCCACAGGGTCCTACGAGCAGTACTTC.

Concerning this clonotype itself: Possible read error: a much larger clone is one base away. The chain uses TRBV19 and TRBJ2-1; possible D gene TRBD1, 6 bases. The length of the CDR3 is 13 residues. Trimming pared 6 bases from V and 9 bases from J, leaving 15 bases between. CDR1 is LNHDA and CDR2 is SQIVND in the germline V gene (reference sequence). CDR3 sequence reads: CASRAALGGEQFF. CDR3 DNA sequence: TGTGCCAGTAGGGCAGCGTTAGGGGGTGAGCAGTTCTTC.